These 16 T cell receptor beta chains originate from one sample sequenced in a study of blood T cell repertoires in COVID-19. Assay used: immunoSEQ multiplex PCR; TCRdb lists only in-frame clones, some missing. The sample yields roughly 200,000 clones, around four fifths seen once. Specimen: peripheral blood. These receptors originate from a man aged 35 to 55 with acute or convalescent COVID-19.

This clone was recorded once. This chain's CDR3 is CAWSKGRDTEAFF. CDR3 nucleotide sequence: TGTGCCTGGAGTAAGGGGCGCGACACTGAAGCTTTCTTT. The gene calls are TRBV30 and TRBJ1-1; D may be TRBD1 (5 bases). Germline lookup yields CDR1 GTSNPN and CDR2 SVGIG (reference sequence). V was trimmed by 2 bases and J by 3 bases, leaving 10 bases between them. The CDR3 is 13 amino acids.

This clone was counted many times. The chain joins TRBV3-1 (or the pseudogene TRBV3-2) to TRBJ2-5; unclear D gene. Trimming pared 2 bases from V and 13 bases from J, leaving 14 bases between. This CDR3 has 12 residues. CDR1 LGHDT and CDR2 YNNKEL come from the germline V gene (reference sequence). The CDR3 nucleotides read TGTGCCAGCAGCCAAATGGCCGATAGACTGTACTTC. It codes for CASSQMADRLYF.

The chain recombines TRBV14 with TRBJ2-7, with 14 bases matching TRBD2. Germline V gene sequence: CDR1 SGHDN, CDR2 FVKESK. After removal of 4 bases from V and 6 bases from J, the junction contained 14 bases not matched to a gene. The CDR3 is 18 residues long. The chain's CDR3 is CASSPGLAGANWGFEQYF. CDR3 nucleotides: TGTGCCAGCAGCCCGGGACTAGCGGGGGCTAACTGGGGTTTCGAGCAGTACTTC.

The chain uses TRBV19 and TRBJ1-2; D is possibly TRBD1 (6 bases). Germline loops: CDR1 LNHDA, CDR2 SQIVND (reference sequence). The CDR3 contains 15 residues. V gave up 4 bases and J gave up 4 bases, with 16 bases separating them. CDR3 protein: CASSTTGSGGYGYTF. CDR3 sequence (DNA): TGTGCCAGTAGTACCACAGGGTCGGGAGGCTATGGCTACACCTTC.

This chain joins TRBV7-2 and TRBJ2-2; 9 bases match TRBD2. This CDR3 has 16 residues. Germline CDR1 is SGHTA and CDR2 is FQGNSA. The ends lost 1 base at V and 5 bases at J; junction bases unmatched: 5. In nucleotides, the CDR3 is TGTGCCAGCAGCTTAGACTCACTAGCGGGTACCGGGGAGCTGTTTTTT. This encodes CASSLDSLAGTGELFF.

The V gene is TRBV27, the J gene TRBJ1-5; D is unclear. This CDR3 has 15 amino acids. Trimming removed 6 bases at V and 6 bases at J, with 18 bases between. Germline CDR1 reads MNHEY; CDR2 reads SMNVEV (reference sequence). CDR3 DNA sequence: TGTGCCAGCAGCCTCCGCCTAGGTTTGTCTCAGCCCCAGCATTTT. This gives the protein CASSLRLGLSQPQHF.

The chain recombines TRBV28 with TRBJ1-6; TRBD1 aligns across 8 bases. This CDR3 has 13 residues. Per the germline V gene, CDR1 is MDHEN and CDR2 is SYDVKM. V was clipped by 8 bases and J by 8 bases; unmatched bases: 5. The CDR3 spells CASLGQVHSPLHF. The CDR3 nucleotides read TGTGCCAGCTTGGGACAGGTACATTCACCCCTCCACTTT. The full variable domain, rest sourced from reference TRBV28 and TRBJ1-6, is DVKVTQSSRYLVKRTGEKVFLECVQDMDHENMFWYRQDPGLGLRLIYFSYDVKMKEKGDIPEGYSVSREKKERFSLILESASTNQTSMYLCASLGQVHSPLHFGNGTRLTVT.

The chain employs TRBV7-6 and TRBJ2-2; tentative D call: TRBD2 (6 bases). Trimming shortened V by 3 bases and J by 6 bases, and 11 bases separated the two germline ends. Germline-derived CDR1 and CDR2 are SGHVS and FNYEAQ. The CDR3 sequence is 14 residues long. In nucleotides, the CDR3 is TGTGCCAGCAGCTTCACGTCGGGGGCCGGGGAGCTGTTTTTT. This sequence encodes CASSFTSGAGELFF.

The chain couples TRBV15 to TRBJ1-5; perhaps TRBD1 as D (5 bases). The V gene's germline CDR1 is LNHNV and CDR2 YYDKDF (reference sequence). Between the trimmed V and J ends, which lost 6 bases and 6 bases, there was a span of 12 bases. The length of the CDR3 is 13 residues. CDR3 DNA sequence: TGTGCCACCAGAGCCGGGGGAGCTCAGCCCCAGCATTTT. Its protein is CATRAGGAQPQHF.

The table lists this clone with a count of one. The CDR3 nucleotides are TGTGCCAGCAGCCCCGGGACACCTAGTAGCAATCAGCCCCAGCATTTT. Encoded protein: CASSPGTPSSNQPQHF. The chain is built from TRBV7-6 and TRBJ1-5; maybe TRBD1 (6 bases). V shed 5 bases and J shed 0 bases, with 14 bases lying between them. The CDR3 loop spans 16 amino acids. Germline V gene lookup returns CDR1 SGHVS and CDR2 FNYEAQ. Full variable domain (rest looked up from reference TRBV7-6 and TRBJ1-5): GAGVSQSPRYKVTKRGQDVALRCDPISGHVSLYWYRQALGQGPEFLTYFNYEAQQDKSGLPNDRFSAERPEGSISTLTIQRTEQRDSAMYRCASSPGTPSSNQPQHFGDGTRLSIL.

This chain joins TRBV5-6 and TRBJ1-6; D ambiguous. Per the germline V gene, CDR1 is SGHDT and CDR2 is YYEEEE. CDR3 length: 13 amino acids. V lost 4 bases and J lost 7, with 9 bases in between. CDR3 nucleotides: TGTGCCAGCAGCCAAGGGAGGAATTCACCCCTCCACTTT. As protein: CASSQGRNSPLHF.

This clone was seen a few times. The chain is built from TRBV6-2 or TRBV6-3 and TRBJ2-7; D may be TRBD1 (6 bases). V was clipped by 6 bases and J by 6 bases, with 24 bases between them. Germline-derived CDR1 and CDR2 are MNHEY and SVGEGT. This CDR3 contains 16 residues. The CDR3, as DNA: TGTGCCAGCAGCCCCTCAGAACCCGGGACATGGCGCGAGCAGTACTTC. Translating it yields CASSPSEPGTWREQYF.

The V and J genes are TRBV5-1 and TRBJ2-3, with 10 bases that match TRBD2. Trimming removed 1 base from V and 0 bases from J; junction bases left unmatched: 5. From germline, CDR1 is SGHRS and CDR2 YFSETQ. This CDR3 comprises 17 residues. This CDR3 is CASSLSGRALSTDTQYF. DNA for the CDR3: TGCGCCAGCAGCTTGAGCGGGAGGGCCTTGAGCACAGATACGCAGTATTTT.

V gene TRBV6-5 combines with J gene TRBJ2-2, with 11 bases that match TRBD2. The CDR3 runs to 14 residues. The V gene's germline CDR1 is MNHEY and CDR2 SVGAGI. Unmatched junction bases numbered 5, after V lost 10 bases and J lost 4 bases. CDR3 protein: CATLGTSGTGELFF. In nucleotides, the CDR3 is TGTGCCACCCTAGGGACTAGCGGCACCGGGGAGCTGTTTTTT.

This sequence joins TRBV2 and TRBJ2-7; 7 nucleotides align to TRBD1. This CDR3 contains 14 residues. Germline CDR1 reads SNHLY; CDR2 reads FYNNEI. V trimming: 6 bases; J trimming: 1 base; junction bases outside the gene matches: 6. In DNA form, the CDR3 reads TGTGCCAGCAGATTCGACAGGGCTTCCTACGAGCAGTACTTC. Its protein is CASRFDRASYEQYF.

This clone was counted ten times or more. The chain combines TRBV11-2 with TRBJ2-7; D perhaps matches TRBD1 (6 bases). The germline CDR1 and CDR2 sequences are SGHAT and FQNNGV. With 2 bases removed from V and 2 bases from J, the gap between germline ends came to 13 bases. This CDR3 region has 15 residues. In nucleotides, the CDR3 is TGTGCCAGCAGCTTAAACAGGGCAATCCCCTACGAGCAGTACTTC. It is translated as CASSLNRAIPYEQYF.